The rows below give T cell receptor beta chains drawn from one sample of a study of T-cell reconstitution after alpha-beta-depleted transplantation in children. TCRdb fed the PCR reads into MiXCR, producing one record per CDR3 protein. Here the sample spans hundreds of thousands of distinct CDR3 sequences, roughly 33% being singletons. The specimen comprised PBMCs from the stem cell graft donor, sampled from the stem cell graft. These receptors all stem from a human donor who donated a stem cell graft to a child with aplastic anemia. Both conserved end residues are part of each CDR3. A D gene is named only where the DNA matches it firmly. Expanded clones get a size class; other rows say once, few or many, or leave the size out.

length: 14
V: TRBV4-2
J: TRBJ1-6
D: NA
size: once
DNA: TGTGCCAGCAGCCCGGGGGACCTCTATTGGGCCCTCCACTTT
CDR3: CASSPGDLYWALHF

length: 13
V: TRBV5-5
J: TRBJ1-4
D: NA
size: NA
DNA: TGTGCCAGCAGCTCCTACGATATCGAAAAACTGTTTTTT
CDR3: CASSSYDIEKLFF

length: 15
V: TRBV29-1
J: TRBJ1-1
D: NA
size: NA
DNA: TGCAGCGTTGATCGGAGTGGGTATGAGGACACTGAAGCTTTCTTT
CDR3: CSVDRSGYEDTEAFF

length: 13
V: TRBV29-1
J: TRBJ1-5
D: TRBD1
size: NA
DNA: TGCAGCGTGAGGACAGGGTTTGATCAGCCCCAGCATTTT
CDR3: CSVRTGFDQPQHF

length: 16
V: TRBV20-1
J: TRBJ1-1
D: TRBD1
size: few
DNA: TGCAGTGCTAGAGGGACAGGGGGGGTTCGAGCGGCTGAAGCTTTCTTT
CDR3: CSARGTGGVRAAEAFF

length: 14
V: TRBV28
J: TRBJ2-5
D: TRBD2
size: once
DNA: TGTGCCAGCAGTTTATTCCGGGAGGAAGGGACCCAGTACTTC
CDR3: CASSLFREEGTQYF

length: 15
V: TRBV5-1
J: TRBJ2-1
D: NA
size: many
DNA: TGTGCCAGCAGCTTAGCGGCAGGCTCCTACAATGAGCAGTTCTTC
CDR3: CASSLAAGSYNEQFF

length: 16
V: TRBV5-6
J: TRBJ2-3
D: NA
size: NA
DNA: TGTGCCAGCAGCGACTACGTGGAGCGGGGCACAGATACGCAGTATTTT
CDR3: CASSDYVERGTDTQYF

length: 19
V: TRBV12-3/TRBV12-4
J: TRBJ1-2
D: NA
size: NA
DNA: TGTGCCAGCAGTCCCCCTTATTTTGGAGTGGGTCAACTACTCTATGGCTACACCTTC
CDR3: CASSPPYFGVGQLLYGYTF

length: 15
V: TRBV28
J: TRBJ1-5
D: NA
size: few
DNA: TGTGCCAGCAGTTCCAGGACAATTAGCAATCAGCCCCAGCATTTT
CDR3: CASSSRTISNQPQHF

length: 15
V: TRBV6-2/TRBV6-3
J: TRBJ2-7
D: TRBD2
size: NA
DNA: TGTGCCAGCAGTTACTCACCTAGCGGGATTGGTGAGCAGTACTTC
CDR3: CASSYSPSGIGEQYF

length: 13
V: TRBV6-5
J: TRBJ1-2
D: NA
size: NA
DNA: TGTGCCAGCAGTTACTCCGGGACAACCTGGGTCACCTTC
CDR3: CASSYSGTTWVTF

length: 15
V: TRBV7-3
J: TRBJ2-3
D: TRBD2
size: NA
DNA: TGTGCCAGCAGCTCGCAGCGGGAGGGGTCAGATACGCAGTATTTT
CDR3: CASSSQREGSDTQYF

length: 16
V: TRBV6-5
J: TRBJ2-3
D: NA
size: NA
DNA: TGTGCCAGCAGTTACTCTCTGCGGGGTAGCACAGATACGCAGTATTTT
CDR3: CASSYSLRGSTDTQYF

length: 18
V: TRBV11-2
J: TRBJ2-3
D: TRBD2
size: few
DNA: TGTGCCAGCAGCTCGAGGACTAGCGTAATAGGAGAATTCGATACGCAGTATTTT
CDR3: CASSSRTSVIGEFDTQYF

length: 15
V: TRBV7-2
J: TRBJ1-2
D: TRBD1
size: NA
DNA: TGTGCCAGCAGCTTACGACAGGGGGCCAACTATGGCTACACCTTC
CDR3: CASSLRQGANYGYTF

length: 19
V: TRBV11-1
J: TRBJ2-6
D: NA
size: few
DNA: TGTGCCAGCAGCCACGTAGGGGGGGGCGCTATGTCTGGGGCCAACGGCCTGACTTTC
CDR3: CASSHVGGGAMSGANGLTF

length: 14
V: TRBV6-5
J: TRBJ1-2
D: NA
size: many
DNA: TGTGCCAGCAGTTACGCTGGGACACCTTATGGCTACACCTTC
CDR3: CASSYAGTPYGYTF

length: 12
V: TRBV12-3/TRBV12-4
J: TRBJ1-4
D: NA
size: few
DNA: TGTGCCAGCAGTTTATGGGAGGAAAAACTGTTTTTT
CDR3: CASSLWEEKLFF

length: 14
V: TRBV4-2
J: TRBJ1-2
D: TRBD1
size: once
DNA: TGTGCCAGCAGCCCGACAGGGACCGGGCGTGGCTACACCTTC
CDR3: CASSPTGTGRGYTF

length: 14
V: TRBV12-3/TRBV12-4
J: TRBJ2-1
D: TRBD2
size: few
DNA: TGTGCCAGCAGTTTAACGGGAGGGCCGGGTGAGCAGTTCTTC
CDR3: CASSLTGGPGEQFF

length: 11
V: TRBV5-5
J: TRBJ2-1
D: NA
size: NA
DNA: TGTGCCAGCAGCTTGGCGCACCAACAGTTCTTC
CDR3: CASSLAHQQFF

length: 15
V: TRBV5-6
J: TRBJ1-1
D: NA
size: few
DNA: TGTGCCAGCAGCTTGTTCCGGGGCATGGCCACTGAAGCTTTCTTT
CDR3: CASSLFRGMATEAFF

length: 17
V: TRBV12-5
J: TRBJ2-7
D: TRBD2
size: few
DNA: TGTGCTAGTGGTTTGGATCTTAGCGGGCCGTACCCCTGGGGGCAGTACTTC
CDR3: CASGLDLSGPYPWGQYF

length: 14
V: TRBV27
J: TRBJ1-5
D: NA
size: few
DNA: TGTGCCAGCCAAGGGTGGGGGGTTTCTCAGCCCCAGCATTTT
CDR3: CASQGWGVSQPQHF

length: 12
V: TRBV6-6
J: TRBJ1-6
D: NA
size: few
DNA: TGTGCCAGCAGTTACGAAAATTCACCCCTCCACTTT
CDR3: CASSYENSPLHF

length: 17
V: TRBV7-8
J: TRBJ2-1
D: NA
size: NA
DNA: TGTGCCAGCAGCCTAGAGTGGCAGGCTAGATCTGGTAATGAGCAGTTCTTC
CDR3: CASSLEWQARSGNEQFF

length: 16
V: TRBV24-1
J: TRBJ2-3
D: TRBD2
size: NA
DNA: TGTGCCACCAGTGAAACGACGGGACTAGCGGGACGTACGCAGTATTTT
CDR3: CATSETTGLAGRTQYF

length: 17
V: TRBV5-1
J: TRBJ2-3
D: TRBD2
size: NA
DNA: TGCGCCAGCAGTCCTTACTCCGGGACTAGCGAGGCAGATACGCAGTATTTT
CDR3: CASSPYSGTSEADTQYF

length: 15
V: TRBV20-1
J: TRBJ1-1
D: NA
size: NA
DNA: TGCAGTCCGATAATTCCCGGAGGTCATAACACTGAAGCTTTCTTT
CDR3: CSPIIPGGHNTEAFF

length: 14
V: TRBV3-1
J: TRBJ2-7
D: NA
size: NA
DNA: TGTGCCAGCAGCCAAGAGTCCAGGGGCCACGAGCAGTACTTC
CDR3: CASSQESRGHEQYF

length: 15
V: TRBV27
J: TRBJ1-2
D: NA
size: NA
DNA: TGTGCCAGCAGCACTTTTCTGGGAGCTAACTATGGCTACACCTTC
CDR3: CASSTFLGANYGYTF

length: 18
V: TRBV6-1
J: TRBJ2-6
D: NA
size: few
DNA: TGTGCCAGCAGTGACCCAGGGGTTACGAGCTCTGGGGCCAACGTCCTGACTTTC
CDR3: CASSDPGVTSSGANVLTF

length: 16
V: TRBV24-1
J: TRBJ2-2
D: NA
size: NA
DNA: TGTGCCACCAGTGATTTCCCGGGAGAGAACACCGGGGAGCTGTTTTTT
CDR3: CATSDFPGENTGELFF

length: 14
V: TRBV29-1
J: TRBJ2-3
D: TRBD2
size: many
DNA: TGCAGCGGGAAACTAGCGGGAGGGACAGATACGCAGTATTTT
CDR3: CSGKLAGGTDTQYF

length: 17
V: TRBV5-1
J: TRBJ2-1
D: TRBD2
size: NA
DNA: TGCGCCAGCAGCGTACTGGGACTAGCGGGCCCCTACAATGAGCAGTTCTTC
CDR3: CASSVLGLAGPYNEQFF

length: 13
V: TRBV7-8
J: TRBJ2-3
D: NA
size: NA
DNA: TGTGCCAGCAGCTGGACGGGGGCAGATACGCAGTATTTT
CDR3: CASSWTGADTQYF

length: 14
V: TRBV10-3
J: TRBJ2-7
D: TRBD1
size: few
DNA: TGTGCCATCAGTGAGCCGGGACAGGTTTACGAGCAGTACTTC
CDR3: CAISEPGQVYEQYF

length: 15
V: TRBV25-1
J: TRBJ2-4
D: NA
size: few
DNA: TGTGCCAGCAGTCCGGACGCAGCGATCAAAAACATTCAGTACTTC
CDR3: CASSPDAAIKNIQYF

length: 13
V: TRBV5-6
J: TRBJ1-1
D: NA
size: few
DNA: TGTGCCAGCAGCTTTGCCGTCGAGCATGAAGCTTTCTTT
CDR3: CASSFAVEHEAFF

length: 14
V: TRBV20-1
J: TRBJ2-7
D: NA
size: NA
DNA: TGCAGTGGGGCTTCGGGCGGGTCGTCCTACGAGCAGTACTTC
CDR3: CSGASGGSSYEQYF

length: 15
V: TRBV12-3/TRBV12-4
J: TRBJ2-3
D: TRBD2
size: NA
DNA: TGTGCCAGCACTAGCGGGAGCGGGATAGCAGATACGCAGTATTTT
CDR3: CASTSGSGIADTQYF

length: 16
V: TRBV12-3/TRBV12-4
J: TRBJ1-2
D: TRBD1
size: few
DNA: TGTGCCAGCAGCTTACAAACAGAAGACAGGGTCTATGGCTACACCTTC
CDR3: CASSLQTEDRVYGYTF

length: 16
V: TRBV3-1
J: TRBJ2-1
D: TRBD2
size: NA
DNA: TGTGCCAGCAGCCAAGTGGTAGGGAGGGCCAAGAATGAGCAGTTCTTC
CDR3: CASSQVVGRAKNEQFF

length: 14
V: TRBV12-5
J: TRBJ2-7
D: TRBD2
size: NA
DNA: TGTGCTAGTGGTTCCGGGACTAGCAACTACGAGCAGTACTTC
CDR3: CASGSGTSNYEQYF